This TCR beta chain came from a study of blood T cell repertoires in COVID-19. Study summary: Sites in the United States, Italy and Spain provided acute and convalescent COVID-19 samples.

Germline values: CDR1 SGHRS, CDR2 YFSETQ. The length of the CDR3 is 14 residues. J lost 2 bases, V lost 5 bases, and 6 bases had no gene match. How the authors handled the data: The authors estimated nucleated cell counts from reference gene primer amplification. The protocol was immunoSEQ multiplex PCR, while the TCRdb copy is restricted to in-frame clones and leaves out a portion. Clone size and V and J calls were adopted from that table, with D and trimming inferred from the DNA. The sample shows 95,000 or so clones, around 80% of them seen only once. The TCR originated in a human donor in a cohort sampled during active COVID-19. The sequenced sample consisted of peripheral blood. The rearrangement joins TRBV5-1 to TRBJ2-5; 7 bases line up with TRBD2. CDR3 protein: CASRGRGEQETQYF. The CDR3 coding sequence is TGCGCCAGCAGGGGACGGGGGGAACAAGAGACCCAGTACTTC.